Relative to its sample, the clone carrying this T cell receptor (delta chain) is medium-sized. TCRdb fed the RT-PCR reads to CATT. The sample consists of approximately 1,000 delta-chain clones, roughly an eighth of them appearing once. Germline CDR1 is GEAIGNYY and CDR2 is EKD. This CDR3 spans 16 amino acids. With 0 bases clipped from V and 0 bases from J, the junction kept 6 bases outside the gene matches. The data are from a study of gamma-delta T cells after stem cell transplantation. The chain employs TRDV2 and TRDJ1, with 7 bases that match TRDD3. Input material: gamma-delta T cells. The sequence derives from a human donor. It is not recorded whose cells these are; they may come from a transplant donor. The CDR3 spells CACDTLLGKYTDKLIF. DNA for the CDR3: TGTGCCTGTGACACCTTACTGGGGAAGTACACCGATAAACTCATCTTT.